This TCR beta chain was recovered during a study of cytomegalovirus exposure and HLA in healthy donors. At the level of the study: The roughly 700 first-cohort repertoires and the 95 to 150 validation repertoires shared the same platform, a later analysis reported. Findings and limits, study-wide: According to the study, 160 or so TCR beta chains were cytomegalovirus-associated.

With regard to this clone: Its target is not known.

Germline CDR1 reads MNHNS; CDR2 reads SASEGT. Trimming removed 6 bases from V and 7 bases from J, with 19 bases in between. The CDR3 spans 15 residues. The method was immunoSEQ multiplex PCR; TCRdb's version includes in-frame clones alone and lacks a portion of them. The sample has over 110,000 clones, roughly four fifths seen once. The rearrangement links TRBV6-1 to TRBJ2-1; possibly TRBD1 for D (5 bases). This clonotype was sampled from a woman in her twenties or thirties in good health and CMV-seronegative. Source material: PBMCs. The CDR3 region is CASRSKAGNLNEQFF. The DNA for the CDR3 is TGTGCCAGCAGGTCAAAGGCAGGGAATTTGAATGAGCAGTTCTTC.